These 31 T cell receptor beta chains share one sample of origin, sequenced in a study of blood T cell repertoires in COVID-19. TCRdb's table, derived via immunoSEQ multiplex PCR, lists solely in-frame clones and lacks some. The sample has over 200,000 clones, roughly nine tenths seen once. Specimen: peripheral blood. These TCRs come from a man aged 60 to 69 who had recovered from COVID-19.

The chain links TRBV2 to TRBJ1-5; D might be TRBD1 (6 bases). Per the germline V gene, CDR1 is SNHLY and CDR2 is FYNNEI. The length of the CDR3 is 15 residues. V was trimmed by 7 bases and J by 3 bases, leaving 16 bases between them. CDR3 protein: CASNPWQGNNQPQHF. The CDR3 coding sequence is TGTGCCAGCAACCCATGGCAGGGGAACAATCAGCCCCAGCATTTT.

The chain recombines TRBV9 with TRBJ2-1; 12 positions agree with TRBD2. The junction had 14 bases not matched to a gene; V was cut back by 3 bases and J by 4 bases. Germline V gives CDR1 SGDLS, CDR2 YYNGEE. The CDR3 totals 19 residues. The CDR3 here is CASSAGLAGSTGLYNEQFF. The CDR3 nucleotides are TGTGCCAGCAGCGCAGGACTAGCGGGGAGTACAGGTTTATACAATGAGCAGTTCTTC.

This chain links TRBV27 with TRBJ2-5; D may be TRBD2 (6 bases). The CDR3 has 13 amino acids. V was pared by 7 bases and J by 5 bases, with 14 bases between. Germline-derived CDR1 and CDR2 are MNHEY and SMNVEV (reference sequence). This CDR3 is CASKEGGRETQYF. The CDR3 DNA reads TGTGCCAGCAAAGAGGGAGGCCGGGAGACCCAGTACTTC.

The table lists this clone with a count of one. The chain links TRBV7-2 to TRBJ2-3, with a tentative D call TRBD2 (7 bases). Germline CDR1 and CDR2: SGHTA and FQGNSA. V was clipped by 4 bases and J by 2 bases, with 10 bases between them. The CDR3 has 14 amino acids. The CDR3 loop is CASSWGGATDTQYF. The DNA of the CDR3 is TGTGCCAGCAGCTGGGGGGGGGCCACAGATACGCAGTATTTT.

This clone was detected only a few times. The chain recombines TRBV19 with TRBJ1-2, with 7 bases identical to TRBD1. V shed 1 base and J 7 bases; nucleotides not matched to a gene: 6. The germline V gene encodes CDR1 LNHDA and CDR2 SQIVND (reference sequence). CDR3 length: 14 residues. CDR3 sequence: CASSIGAGGSGYTF. CDR3 nucleotides: TGTGCCAGTAGTATAGGGGCAGGGGGTAGTGGCTACACCTTC.

The chain is built from TRBV19 and TRBJ2-2; 11 bases match TRBD2. There are 16 residues in the CDR3. V was clipped by 5 bases and J by 3 bases; unmatched bases: 5. Germline V gives CDR1 LNHDA, CDR2 SQIVND (reference sequence). CDR3 protein: CASSLLAGGHTGELFF. CDR3 in DNA: TGTGCCAGTAGTCTCCTAGCGGGGGGCCACACCGGGGAGCTGTTTTTT.

The table lists this clone with a count of one. V and J are TRBV5-4 and TRBJ2-4; D might be TRBD1 (6 bases). This CDR3 is built from 15 residues. With 4 bases removed from V and 8 bases from J, the gap between germline ends came to 19 bases. The germline CDR1 and CDR2 sequences are SGHNT and YYREEE (reference sequence). CDR3 residues: CASSPPGHNHDIQYF. Written as DNA, the CDR3 is TGTGCCAGCAGCCCTCCGGGACATAATCACGACATTCAGTACTTC.

This clone has at least ten counts. The chain combines TRBV11-2 with TRBJ2-2, with 8 bases aligning to TRBD1. The CDR3 totals 16 residues. Germline V gives CDR1 SGHAT, CDR2 FQNNGV. With V trimmed by 5 bases and J by 3 bases, 8 bases remained unmatched. CDR3: CASSRTGLGYTGELFF. The CDR3 DNA sequence: TGTGCCAGCAGCAGGACAGGGTTAGGGTACACCGGGGAGCTGTTTTTT.

The CDR3 DNA sequence: TGTGCCAGCAGCTACAGGGATTCACCCCTCCACTTT. Protein product: CASSYRDSPLHF. This chain joins TRBV14 and TRBJ1-6; D possibly corresponds to TRBD1 (6 bases). V was shortened by 5 bases and J by 8 bases, with 7 bases between the two germline ends. This CDR3 region has 12 residues. Germline loops: CDR1 SGHDN, CDR2 FVKESK.

The rearrangement joins TRBV27 to TRBJ1-2, with D possibly TRBD1 on 5 matching bases. Per the germline V gene, CDR1 is MNHEY and CDR2 is SMNVEV (reference sequence). Trimming cost V 8 bases and J 4 bases, with 20 bases left between them. The length of the CDR3 is 15 residues. CDR3 sequence (DNA): TGTGCCAGCGGATCCGACAGATATTCTAGCTATGGCTACACCTTC. It yields the protein CASGSDRYSSYGYTF.

The CDR3 spells CASSPLGTEETQYF. CDR3 DNA: TGTGCCAGCTCACCATTGGGGACAGAAGAGACCCAGTACTTC. V and J are TRBV18 and TRBJ2-5; TRBD1 matches 7 bases. CDR1 and CDR2 from the germline V gene are KGHSH and LQKENI. The CDR3 runs to 14 residues. V lost 2 bases, J lost 3 bases, and 3 bases stayed unmatched.

The V call is TRBV4-2, the J call TRBJ2-7; 8 bases map to TRBD1. Unmatched junction bases numbered 9, after V lost 0 bases and J lost 2 bases. CDR1 and CDR2 from the germline V gene are LGHNA and YNFKEQ. The CDR3 is made up of 17 amino acids. In DNA, the CDR3 is TGTGCCAGCAGCCAAGAAACCGGGACAGGCACCCCCTACGAGCAGTACTTC. This gives the protein CASSQETGTGTPYEQYF.

This chain uses TRBV5-1 with TRBJ2-7; 11 bases line up with TRBD2. With V trimmed by 4 bases and J by 5 bases, 5 bases remained unmatched. The CDR3 runs 14 residues. Per germline, CDR1 SGHRS and CDR2 YFSETQ. This chain's CDR3 is CASSQTSGGHEQYF. Written as DNA, the CDR3 is TGCGCCAGCAGCCAAACTAGCGGGGGCCACGAGCAGTACTTC. The whole variable domain, filled in from reference TRBV5-1 and TRBJ2-7, reads KAGVTQTPRYLIKTRGQQVTLSCSPISGHRSVSWYQQTPGQGLQFLFEYFSETQRNKGNFPGRFSGRQFSNSRSEMNVSTLELGDSALYLCASSQTSGGHEQYFGPGTRLTVT.

The V and J genes are TRBV5-5 and TRBJ1-6; 8 bases are a match to TRBD1. The trim removed 5 bases at V and 4 bases at J, leaving 8 bases unmatched. CDR3 length equals 16 residues. Germline CDR1 reads SGHKS; CDR2 reads YYEKEE (reference sequence). CDR3 loop: CASRPGGPAYNSPLHF. In DNA, the CDR3 is TGTGCCAGCAGGCCAGGGGGCCCTGCGTATAATTCACCCCTCCACTTT. The full variable domain, rest sourced from reference TRBV5-5 and TRBJ1-6, is DAGVTQSPTHLIKTRGQQVTLRCSPISGHKSVSWYQQVLGQGPQFIFQYYEKEERGRGNFPDRFSARQFPNYSSELNVNALLLGDSALYLCASRPGGPAYNSPLHFGNGTRLTVT.

The J gene is TRBJ1-5, the V gene TRBV2; 9 bases agree with TRBD1. There are 12 residues in the CDR3. Germline lookup yields CDR1 SNHLY and CDR2 FYNNEI. V shed 11 bases and J 4 bases; nucleotides not matched to a gene: 3. The CDR3 region is CAGGTGNQPQHF. The CDR3 DNA reads TGTGCCGGTGGGACAGGGAATCAGCCCCAGCATTTT.

The rearrangement uses TRBV11-2 and TRBJ2-1, with D hard to call. Trimming stripped 5 bases from V and 6 bases from J, with 17 bases between. Germline assignment: CDR1 SGHAT and CDR2 FQNNGV. The CDR3 is 15 residues long. The CDR3 sequence: CASSPLFTPGNEQFF. CDR3 in DNA: TGTGCCAGCAGCCCCCTGTTTACTCCAGGCAATGAGCAGTTCTTC.

The gene calls are TRBV19 and TRBJ1-5; D unresolved. This CDR3 is 14 amino acids long. Trimming removed 7 bases at V and 4 bases at J, with 14 bases between. CDR1 LNHDA and CDR2 SQIVND come from the germline V gene (reference sequence). In DNA form, the CDR3 reads TGTGCCAGTAAACTTGCGGCGGGAAATCAGCCCCAGCATTTT. The encoded protein is CASKLAAGNQPQHF. The entire variable domain, with the rest obtained from reference TRBV19 and TRBJ1-5, is as follows: DGGITQSPKYLFRKEGQNVTLSCEQNLNHDAMYWYRQDPGQGLRLIYYSQIVNDFQKGDIAEGYSVSREKKESFPLTVTSAQKNPTAFYLCASKLAAGNQPQHFGDGTRLSIL.

This clone came up once. The chain links TRBV5-1 to TRBJ1-1, with D tentatively TRBD1 (5 bases). Per the germline V gene, CDR1 is SGHRS and CDR2 is YFSETQ. The CDR3 is made up of 15 amino acids. V lost 0 bases and J 11 bases, leaving 20 bases between the germline ends. The CDR3 coding sequence is TGCGCCAGCAGCTTGGATGGGATGCACACTGCAGGGGCTTTCTTT. Protein sequence: CASSLDGMHTAGAFF. The full variable domain, in which reference TRBV5-1 and TRBJ1-1 provide the parts outside the CDR3, is KAGVTQTPRYLIKTRGQQVTLSCSPISGHRSVSWYQQTPGQGLQFLFEYFSETQRNKGNFPGRFSGRQFSNSRSEMNVSTLELGDSALYLCASSLDGMHTAGAFFGQGTRLTVV.

V and J are TRBV3-1 (or the pseudogene TRBV3-2) and TRBJ2-7, with TRBD2 matching 9 bases. CDR3 length: 16 amino acids. With V trimmed by 4 bases and J by 2 bases, 9 bases remained unmatched. Germline V gene sequence: CDR1 LGHDT, CDR2 YNNKEL (reference sequence). CDR3 nucleotide sequence: TGTGCCAGCAGCCTCAGAGGAGCGGGGGGACCCTACGAGCAGTACTTC. Its translation: CASSLRGAGGPYEQYF.

The CDR3: CASSYSAWTTTRQPQHF. In DNA, the CDR3 is TGTGCCAGCAGTTACTCTGCTTGGACTACCACACGGCAGCCCCAGCATTTT. J is TRBJ1-5 and V is TRBV6-2 or TRBV6-3; D is unresolved. The germline V gene encodes CDR1 MNHEY and CDR2 SVGEGT. This CDR3 has 17 amino acids. The germline V and J ends were trimmed by 0 bases and 7 bases, with 19 bases remaining between them.

The chain recombines TRBV5-1 with TRBJ2-1, with TRBD1 as a possible D gene (5 bases). Germline CDR1 SGHRS, CDR2 YFSETQ. This CDR3 is 15 amino acids long. V shed 0 bases and J shed 5 bases, with 12 bases lying between them. Here the CDR3 DNA reads TGCGCCAGCAGCTTGGTTCTCGGACAAAACAATGAGCAGTTCTTC. The encoded protein is CASSLVLGQNNEQFF.

The genes are TRBV4-1 and TRBJ1-6, with a possible D match to TRBD1 (6 bases). V was clipped by 1 base and J by 2 bases, with 9 bases between them. The germline gives CDR1 MGHRA, CDR2 YSYEKL. The CDR3 has 16 residues. The CDR3 nucleotides read TGCGCCAGCAGCCAAGTGGGGGCCGCCTATAATTCACCCCTCCACTTT. Its translation: CASSQVGAAYNSPLHF.

This chain uses TRBV19 with TRBJ2-7; 11 bases align to TRBD1. The J segment lost 6 bases and the V segment lost 7 bases, leaving 11 bases of the junction unmatched. CDR3 length: 15 residues. Germline V gives CDR1 LNHDA, CDR2 SQIVND (reference sequence). CDR3 loop: CASNPGTGGYAEQYF. CDR3 bases: TGTGCCAGTAACCCCGGGACAGGGGGTTATGCCGAGCAGTACTTC.

The chain recombines TRBV28 with TRBJ1-1; tentative D call: TRBD1 (5 bases). V was trimmed by 1 base and J by 4 bases, leaving 7 bases between them. CDR1 is MDHEN, CDR2 SYDVKM, per germline. This CDR3 is 13 amino acids long. In DNA form, the CDR3 reads TGTGCCAGCAGTTTATTGGGGGGCACTGAAGCTTTCTTT. Protein: CASSLLGGTEAFF. Drawing the rest from reference TRBV28 and TRBJ1-1, the complete variable domain is DVKVTQSSRYLVKRTGEKVFLECVQDMDHENMFWYRQDPGLGLRLIYFSYDVKMKEKGDIPEGYSVSREKKERFSLILESASTNQTSMYLCASSLLGGTEAFFGQGTRLTVV.

The chain combines TRBV7-9 with TRBJ2-3; 11 bases line up with TRBD2. Germline lookup yields CDR1 SEHNR and CDR2 FQNEAQ (reference sequence). The CDR3 runs 17 residues. Unmatched junction bases numbered 4, after V lost 2 bases and J lost 0 bases. The CDR3 loop is CASSLPSGGTSTDTQYF. In DNA, the CDR3 is TGTGCCAGCAGCTTACCTAGCGGGGGGACTAGCACAGATACGCAGTATTTT.

The chain joins TRBV15 to TRBJ2-1, with TRBD2 matching 8 bases. Germline assignment: CDR1 LNHNV and CDR2 YYDKDF (reference sequence). The CDR3 consists of 17 residues. Trimming took 1 base from V and 2 from J; bases not matched to a gene: 7. CDR3 sequence: CATSRGWGGGPYNEQFF. The CDR3 region has the DNA TGTGCCACCAGCAGAGGATGGGGCGGGGGGCCCTACAATGAGCAGTTCTTC.

J is TRBJ1-5 and V is TRBV18; D call uncertain. The germline gives CDR1 KGHSH, CDR2 LQKENI. The CDR3 extends over 15 amino acids. V was trimmed by 3 bases and J by 0 bases, leaving 9 bases between them. The CDR3 here is CASSPSGNSNQPQHF. As DNA, the CDR3 is TGTGCCAGCTCACCGTCAGGCAATAGCAATCAGCCCCAGCATTTT.

This chain links TRBV12-3 or TRBV12-4 with TRBJ2-3; 8 nucleotides agree with TRBD2. Trimming at V came to 8 bases and at J to 6 bases, leaving 7 bases not matched to a gene. This CDR3 has 13 residues. This chain's CDR3 is CASHASGGDTQYF. CDR3 coding DNA: TGTGCCAGCCATGCCTCGGGGGGGGATACGCAGTATTTT.

V and J are TRBV14 and TRBJ1-6, with unresolved D. V lost 0 bases to trimming and J lost 10 bases, with 13 bases between them. This CDR3 comprises 15 residues. Germline V CDR1 and CDR2: SGHDN, FVKESK. The CDR3 nucleotides are TGTGCCAGCAGCCAAGATTTAACGGTCTCCTCACCCCTCCACTTT. It is translated as CASSQDLTVSSPLHF.

CDR3 in amino acids: CAISARLAGVNNEQFF. The DNA for the CDR3 is TGTGCCATCAGTGCGAGACTAGCGGGGGTCAACAATGAGCAGTTCTTC. The chain recombines TRBV10-3 with TRBJ2-1; TRBD2 matches 12 bases. CDR3 length: 16 amino acids. Trimming cost V 4 bases and J 5 bases; bases outside gene matches: 6. The germline V gene has CDR1 ENHRY and CDR2 SYGVKD.

V and J are TRBV7-8 and TRBJ1-2; D not resolved. V shed 0 bases and J shed 4 bases, with 6 bases lying between them. The CDR3 covers 13 residues. CDR1 and CDR2 from the germline V gene are SGHVS and FQNEAQ. CDR3 amino acids: CASSLASSYGYTF. CDR3 DNA sequence: TGTGCCAGCAGCTTAGCGTCTTCCTATGGCTACACCTTC.